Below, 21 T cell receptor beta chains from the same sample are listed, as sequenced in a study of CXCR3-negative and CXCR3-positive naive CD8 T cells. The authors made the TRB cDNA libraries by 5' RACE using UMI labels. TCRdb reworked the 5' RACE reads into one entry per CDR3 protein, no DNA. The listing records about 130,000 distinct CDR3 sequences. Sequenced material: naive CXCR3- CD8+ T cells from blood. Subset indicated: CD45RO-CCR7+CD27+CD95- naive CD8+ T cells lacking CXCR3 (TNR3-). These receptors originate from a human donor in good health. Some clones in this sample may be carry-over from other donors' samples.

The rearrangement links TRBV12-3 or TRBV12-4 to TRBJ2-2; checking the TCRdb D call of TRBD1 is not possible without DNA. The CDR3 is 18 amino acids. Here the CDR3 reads CASSTRSTGGPNTGELFF.

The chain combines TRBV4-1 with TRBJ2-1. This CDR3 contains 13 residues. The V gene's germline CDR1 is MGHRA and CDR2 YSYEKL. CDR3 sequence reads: CASSQDWQLEQFF.

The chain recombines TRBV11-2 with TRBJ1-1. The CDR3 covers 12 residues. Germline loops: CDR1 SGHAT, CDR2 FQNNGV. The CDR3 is CASSYMNTEAFF.

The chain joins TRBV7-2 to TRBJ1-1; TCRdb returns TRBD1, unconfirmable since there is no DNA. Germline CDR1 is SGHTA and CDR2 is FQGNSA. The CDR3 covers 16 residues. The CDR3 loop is CASSLSGTRVDTEAFF. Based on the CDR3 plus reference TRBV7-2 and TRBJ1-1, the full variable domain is GAGVSQSPSNKVTEKGKDVELRCDPISGHTALYWYRQSLGQGLEFLIYFQGNSAPDKSGLPSDRFSAERTGGSVSTLTIQRTQQEDSAVYLCASSLSGTRVDTEAFFGQGTRLTVV.

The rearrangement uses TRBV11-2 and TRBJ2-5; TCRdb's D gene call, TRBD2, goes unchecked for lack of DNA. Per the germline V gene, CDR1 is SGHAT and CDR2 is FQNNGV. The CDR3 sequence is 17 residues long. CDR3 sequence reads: CASSSSAEADRRETQYF.

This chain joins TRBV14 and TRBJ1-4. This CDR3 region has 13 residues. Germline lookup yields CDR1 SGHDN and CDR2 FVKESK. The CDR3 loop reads CASSRVTNEKLFF.

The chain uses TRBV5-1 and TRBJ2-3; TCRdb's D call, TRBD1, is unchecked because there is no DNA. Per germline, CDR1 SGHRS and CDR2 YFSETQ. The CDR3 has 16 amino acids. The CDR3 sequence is CASSTGAAGSTDTQYF.

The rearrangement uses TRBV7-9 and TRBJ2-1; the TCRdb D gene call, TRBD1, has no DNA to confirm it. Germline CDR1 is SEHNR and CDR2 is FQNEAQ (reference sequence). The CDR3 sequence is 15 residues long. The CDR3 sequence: CASSLGGTGSNEQFF.

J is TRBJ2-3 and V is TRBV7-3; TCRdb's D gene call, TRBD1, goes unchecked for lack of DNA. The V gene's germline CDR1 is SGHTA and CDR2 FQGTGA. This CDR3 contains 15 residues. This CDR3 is CASSFQTGGTDTQYF.

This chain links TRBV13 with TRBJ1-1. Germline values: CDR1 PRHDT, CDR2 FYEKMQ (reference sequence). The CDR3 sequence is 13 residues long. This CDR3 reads CASSFSGGAEAFF.

CDR3 sequence: CAISREIPLNTGELFF. The V and J genes are TRBV10-3 and TRBJ2-2; no DNA is available, so the TRBD2 call from TCRdb remains unchecked. This CDR3 is built from 16 residues. Germline-derived CDR1 and CDR2 are ENHRY and SYGVKD.

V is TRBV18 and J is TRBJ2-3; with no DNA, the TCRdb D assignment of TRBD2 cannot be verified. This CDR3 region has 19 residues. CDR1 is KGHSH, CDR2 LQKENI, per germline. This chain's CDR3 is CASSRLLTRPSGSLDTQYF.

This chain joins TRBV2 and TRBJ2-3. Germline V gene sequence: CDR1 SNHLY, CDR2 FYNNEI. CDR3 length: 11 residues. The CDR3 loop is CASIVADTQYF. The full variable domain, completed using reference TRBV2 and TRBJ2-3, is EPEVTQTPSHQVTQMGQEVILRCVPISNHLYFYWYRQILGQKVEFLVSFYNNEISEKSEIFDDQFSVERPDGSNFTLKIRSTKLEDSAMYFCASIVADTQYFGPGTRLTVL.

CDR3 loop: CASSIWVYNEQFF. This chain links TRBV19 with TRBJ2-1. This CDR3 comprises 13 residues. Germline CDR1 is LNHDA and CDR2 is SQIVND (reference sequence).

This CDR3 is CASSLARSITDTQYF. V usage is TRBV5-1 and J usage is TRBJ2-3. The CDR3 extends over 15 amino acids. Germline V gene sequence: CDR1 SGHRS, CDR2 YFSETQ.

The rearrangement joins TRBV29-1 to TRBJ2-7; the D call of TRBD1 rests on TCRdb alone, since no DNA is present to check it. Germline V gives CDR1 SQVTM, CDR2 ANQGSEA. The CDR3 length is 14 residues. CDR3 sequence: CSEKARQGWKEQYF.

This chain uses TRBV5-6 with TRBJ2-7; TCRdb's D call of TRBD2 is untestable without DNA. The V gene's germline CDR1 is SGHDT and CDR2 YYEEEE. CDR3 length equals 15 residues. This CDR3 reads CASSWALEGSYEQYF. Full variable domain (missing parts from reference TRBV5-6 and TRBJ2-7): DAGVTQSPTHLIKTRGQQVTLRCSPKSGHDTVSWYQQALGQGPQFIFQYYEEEERQRGNFPDRFSGHQFPNYSSELNVNALLLGDSALYLCASSWALEGSYEQYFGPGTRLTVT.

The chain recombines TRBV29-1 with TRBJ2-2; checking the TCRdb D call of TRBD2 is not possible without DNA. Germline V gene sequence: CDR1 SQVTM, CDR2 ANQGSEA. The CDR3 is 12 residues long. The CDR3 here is CSVVPSGGELFF.

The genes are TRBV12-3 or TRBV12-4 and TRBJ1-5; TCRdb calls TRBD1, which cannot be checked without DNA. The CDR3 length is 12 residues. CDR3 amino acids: CASRLPGQPQHF.

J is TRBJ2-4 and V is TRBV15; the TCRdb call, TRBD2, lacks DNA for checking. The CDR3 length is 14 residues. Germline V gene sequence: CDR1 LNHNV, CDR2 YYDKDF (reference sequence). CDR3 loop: CATSREGSSNIQYF. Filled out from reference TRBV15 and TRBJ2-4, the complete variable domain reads DAMVIQNPRYQVTQFGKPVTLSCSQTLNHNVMYWYQQKSSQAPKLLFHYYDKDFNNEADTPDNFQSRRPNTSFCFLDIRSPGLGDTAMYLCATSREGSSNIQYFGAGTRLSVL.

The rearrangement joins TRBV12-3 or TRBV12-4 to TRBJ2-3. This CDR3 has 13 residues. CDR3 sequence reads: CASSLADTDTQYF.